Listed below are T cell receptor beta chains from one sample, sequenced in a study of T cell responses to AZD1222 COVID-19 vaccine. The repertoire was sequenced with immunoSEQ multiplex PCR; TCRdb's copy has only in-frame clones and lacks some. Here the sample spans 150,000 or so clones, 80% to 85% being singletons. This specimen was peripheral blood, taken on day 0 of MenACWY control vaccination. The receptors were gathered from an adult in good health. Both conserved end residues are part of each CDR3. The D gene is left open where the match is weak. Not every row has a clone size; where given, it reads once, few, many or a size class.

CDR3 DNA: TGCGCCAGCAGCTCCCCCCCCGGGAGCACAGATACGCAGTATTTT; CDR3 protein: CASSSPPGSTDTQYF; V gene: TRBV5-1; J gene: TRBJ2-3; D gene: NA; clone size: NA
CDR3 DNA: TGCGCCAGCAGCCAGAGGACTAGCGGGGGGCAACCAGGGTACAATGAGCAGTTCTTC; CDR3 protein: CASSQRTSGGQPGYNEQFF; V gene: TRBV5-1; J gene: TRBJ2-1; D gene: TRBD2; clone size: NA
CDR3 DNA: TGTGCCAGCAGTCCCCGGGACCAAAGGGGAGATACGCAGTATTTT; CDR3 protein: CASSPRDQRGDTQYF; V gene: TRBV6-4; J gene: TRBJ2-3; D gene: NA; clone size: once
CDR3 DNA: TGTGCCAGCAGCCCGGAAGGAGGGTTTGGAAACACCATATATTTT; CDR3 protein: CASSPEGGFGNTIYF; V gene: TRBV5-5; J gene: TRBJ1-3; D gene: NA; clone size: NA
CDR3 DNA: TGTGCCAGCAGCCCGACTAGCGGGGGGGGAAGGAACGAGCAGTACTTC; CDR3 protein: CASSPTSGGGRNEQYF; V gene: TRBV9; J gene: TRBJ2-7; D gene: TRBD2; clone size: NA
CDR3 DNA: TGCGCCAGCAGCTTGGTCAGGGGGCTGACTGAAGCTTTCTTT; CDR3 protein: CASSLVRGLTEAFF; V gene: TRBV5-1; J gene: TRBJ1-1; D gene: TRBD1; clone size: few
CDR3 DNA: TGTGCCAGCAGTGTCTCCCGGGATCGGGCTAATGAAAAACTGTTTTTT; CDR3 protein: CASSVSRDRANEKLFF; V gene: TRBV27; J gene: TRBJ1-4; D gene: NA; clone size: NA
CDR3 DNA: TGCAGCGTTTCCATTATTTCGAACACTGAAGCTTTCTTT; CDR3 protein: CSVSIISNTEAFF; V gene: TRBV29-1; J gene: TRBJ1-1; D gene: NA; clone size: NA
CDR3 DNA: TGTGCCAGCAGTGAAATGGGTGCTGCAGGGATAAGCTATGGCTACACCTTC; CDR3 protein: CASSEMGAAGISYGYTF; V gene: TRBV6-1; J gene: TRBJ1-2; D gene: NA; clone size: NA
CDR3 DNA: TGCGCCAGCGGAGGCGGAAACTATGGCTACACCTTC; CDR3 protein: CASGGGNYGYTF; V gene: TRBV10-1; J gene: TRBJ1-2; D gene: NA; clone size: NA
CDR3 DNA: TGTGCCAGCAGCCCCTGGACAGGGGCCGGTGAGCAGTTCTTC; CDR3 protein: CASSPWTGAGEQFF; V gene: TRBV7-3; J gene: TRBJ2-1; D gene: TRBD1; clone size: NA
CDR3 DNA: TGTGCCAGCAGCTTGAGGGAAGCTGGAAACACCATATATTTT; CDR3 protein: CASSLREAGNTIYF; V gene: TRBV5-8; J gene: TRBJ1-3; D gene: NA; clone size: NA
CDR3 DNA: TGTGCCAGCAATCCAGCGGGGGGCCGTGGGACCCAGTACTTC; CDR3 protein: CASNPAGGRGTQYF; V gene: TRBV28; J gene: TRBJ2-5; D gene: TRBD2; clone size: NA
CDR3 DNA: TGTGCCAGCAGCTTTGAGGGCAGGGCTAAGGGTACGCAGTATTTT; CDR3 protein: CASSFEGRAKGTQYF; V gene: TRBV5-6; J gene: TRBJ2-3; D gene: NA; clone size: NA
CDR3 DNA: TGTGCCAGCAGGGAGGGACTAGCCGCAAATGAGCAGTTCTTC; CDR3 protein: CASREGLAANEQFF; V gene: TRBV5-6; J gene: TRBJ2-1; D gene: TRBD2; clone size: NA
CDR3 DNA: TGCGCCAGCAGCTTGTATGCAACTAATGAAAAACTGTTTTTT; CDR3 protein: CASSLYATNEKLFF; V gene: TRBV5-1; J gene: TRBJ1-4; D gene: NA; clone size: NA
CDR3 DNA: TGCGCCAGCACCCACAGGGCCTATGGAAACACCATATATTTT; CDR3 protein: CASTHRAYGNTIYF; V gene: TRBV10-2; J gene: TRBJ1-3; D gene: NA; clone size: NA
CDR3 DNA: TGTGCCAGCAATGGGGCTAGCGGGGGCCCCGGTGATTCCACAGATACGCAGTATTTT; CDR3 protein: CASNGASGGPGDSTDTQYF; V gene: TRBV2; J gene: TRBJ2-3; D gene: TRBD2; clone size: NA
CDR3 DNA: TGCGCCAGCAGCTTGTTGGCGGGGGAACAGCCCCAGCATTTT; CDR3 protein: CASSLLAGEQPQHF; V gene: TRBV5-1; J gene: TRBJ1-5; D gene: NA; clone size: NA
CDR3 DNA: TGTGCCAGCAGCGCGTTTGGACAGACTTCCTCTGGGGCCAACGTCCTGACTTTC; CDR3 protein: CASSAFGQTSSGANVLTF; V gene: TRBV4-2; J gene: TRBJ2-6; D gene: NA; clone size: once
CDR3 DNA: TGCAGCGCCGAGGGACCCGCCCGTTCCGGGGAGCTGTTTTTT; CDR3 protein: CSAEGPARSGELFF; V gene: TRBV29-1; J gene: TRBJ2-2; D gene: NA; clone size: NA
CDR3 DNA: TGTGCCAGCAGCTCGAATAGCGGTTCCGGGGGCCTCTATGGCTACACCTTC; CDR3 protein: CASSSNSGSGGLYGYTF; V gene: TRBV5-4; J gene: TRBJ1-2; D gene: NA; clone size: NA
CDR3 DNA: TGTGCCAGCAGCGCCGCGGGGGGGCCTGAGGAGACCCAGTACTTC; CDR3 protein: CASSAAGGPEETQYF; V gene: TRBV9; J gene: TRBJ2-5; D gene: TRBD2; clone size: once
CDR3 DNA: TGTGCCAGCAGTTTACAGGAGACCCTCCGGCATTTT; CDR3 protein: CASSLQETLRHF; V gene: TRBV12-3/TRBV12-4; J gene: TRBJ1-5; D gene: NA; clone size: once
CDR3 DNA: TGTGCCAGCAGTCGGAGACTCCCGGGGGAAGAGACCCAGTACTTC; CDR3 protein: CASSRRLPGEETQYF; V gene: TRBV28; J gene: TRBJ2-5; D gene: NA; clone size: NA
CDR3 DNA: TGTGCCAGCAGCCCATGGACTAGCGGCTACAATGAGCAGTTCTTC; CDR3 protein: CASSPWTSGYNEQFF; V gene: TRBV7-3; J gene: TRBJ2-1; D gene: TRBD2; clone size: NA
CDR3 DNA: TGTGCCAGCAGCAAAATCGTCGGACAGGGATGGGATGAGCAGTTCTTC; CDR3 protein: CASSKIVGQGWDEQFF; V gene: TRBV21-1; J gene: TRBJ2-1; D gene: NA; clone size: NA
CDR3 DNA: TGTGCCAGTAGTACCTATTATGGGGGTACCGGGGAGCTGTTTTTT; CDR3 protein: CASSTYYGGTGELFF; V gene: TRBV19; J gene: TRBJ2-2; D gene: NA; clone size: NA
CDR3 DNA: TGTGCCACCAGCAGAGAGGGTTCGGCAGGAGAAGCTTTCTTT; CDR3 protein: CATSREGSAGEAFF; V gene: TRBV15; J gene: TRBJ1-1; D gene: NA; clone size: NA
CDR3 DNA: TGCGCCAGCAAAGTGACAGATACGCAGTATTTT; CDR3 protein: CASKVTDTQYF; V gene: TRBV5-1; J gene: TRBJ2-3; D gene: NA; clone size: NA
CDR3 DNA: TGTGCCAGCAGCCCCGGGACTAGTACCAAAAACATTCAGTACTTC; CDR3 protein: CASSPGTSTKNIQYF; V gene: TRBV3-1/TRBV3-2; J gene: TRBJ2-4; D gene: TRBD2; clone size: NA
CDR3 DNA: TGTGCCAGCAGCTTAGGTATGGGGACTGAAGCTTTCTTT; CDR3 protein: CASSLGMGTEAFF; V gene: TRBV7-6; J gene: TRBJ1-1; D gene: NA; clone size: NA
CDR3 DNA: TGCGCCAGCAGCCAAGCTCCAGGGGGATATAATTCACCCCTCCACTTT; CDR3 protein: CASSQAPGGYNSPLHF; V gene: TRBV4-1; J gene: TRBJ1-6; D gene: TRBD1; clone size: NA
CDR3 DNA: TGTGCCAGCAGGGACAGTTACAATGAGCAGTTCTTC; CDR3 protein: CASRDSYNEQFF; V gene: TRBV6-5; J gene: TRBJ2-1; D gene: NA; clone size: NA
CDR3 DNA: TGTGCCAGCAGACAGGGGCGGGACACCGGGGAGCTGTTTTTT; CDR3 protein: CASRQGRDTGELFF; V gene: TRBV2; J gene: TRBJ2-2; D gene: TRBD1; clone size: NA
CDR3 DNA: TGTGCCAGCTTGTATTACGCTGAAGCTTTCTTT; CDR3 protein: CASLYYAEAFF; V gene: TRBV2; J gene: TRBJ1-1; D gene: NA; clone size: NA
CDR3 DNA: TGTGCCAGCAGCCAACTTCAGGGTAGAGCTAACTATGGCTACACCTTC; CDR3 protein: CASSQLQGRANYGYTF; V gene: TRBV3-1/TRBV3-2; J gene: TRBJ1-2; D gene: NA; clone size: NA
CDR3 DNA: TGTGCCAGCAGTGAACCAGGGGCGTACTATGGCTACACCTTC; CDR3 protein: CASSEPGAYYGYTF; V gene: TRBV2; J gene: TRBJ1-2; D gene: NA; clone size: NA
CDR3 DNA: TGTGCCAGTAGCTCAAACCGGGACATCATAAACACCATATATTTT; CDR3 protein: CASSSNRDIINTIYF; V gene: TRBV19; J gene: TRBJ1-3; D gene: NA; clone size: few
CDR3 DNA: TGTGCCAGCACCGAGAGGGAGAGGTGGAATTCACCCCTCCACTTT; CDR3 protein: CASTERERWNSPLHF; V gene: TRBV28; J gene: TRBJ1-6; D gene: NA; clone size: NA
CDR3 DNA: TGTGCCAGCAGTGAGGGAGGCGGCGGTTTAGGTAGCGCCCAGCATTTT; CDR3 protein: CASSEGGGGLGSAQHF; V gene: TRBV2; J gene: TRBJ1-5; D gene: NA; clone size: NA
CDR3 DNA: TGTGCCAGCAGCTTAAGGGGTGAAGCTTTCTTT; CDR3 protein: CASSLRGEAFF; V gene: TRBV5-6; J gene: TRBJ1-1; D gene: NA; clone size: NA
CDR3 DNA: TGTGCCAGCAGCTTACCTGGGTCGTACAATCAGCCCCAGCATTTT; CDR3 protein: CASSLPGSYNQPQHF; V gene: TRBV7-2; J gene: TRBJ1-5; D gene: NA; clone size: NA
CDR3 DNA: TGTGCCAGCAGCCTAACTAATAGCCACACCGGGGAGCTGTTTTTT; CDR3 protein: CASSLTNSHTGELFF; V gene: TRBV3-1/TRBV3-2; J gene: TRBJ2-2; D gene: NA; clone size: NA
CDR3 DNA: TGTGCCACCGACGTCTCTGGAAACACCATATATTTT; CDR3 protein: CATDVSGNTIYF; V gene: TRBV12-3/TRBV12-4; J gene: TRBJ1-3; D gene: NA; clone size: NA
CDR3 DNA: TGTGCCAGCAGCCCAGGACGTAGCACAGGGAGGAATGAGCAGTTCTTC; CDR3 protein: CASSPGRSTGRNEQFF; V gene: TRBV7-3; J gene: TRBJ2-1; D gene: NA; clone size: once
CDR3 DNA: TGTGCCAGCAGTCCCCAGGGCTTTTCACCCCTCCACTTT; CDR3 protein: CASSPQGFSPLHF; V gene: TRBV6-5; J gene: TRBJ1-6; D gene: NA; clone size: NA
CDR3 DNA: TGTGCCAGCAGTGAATTTCTAGGACAGGGCTATGGCTACACCTTC; CDR3 protein: CASSEFLGQGYGYTF; V gene: TRBV2; J gene: TRBJ1-2; D gene: TRBD1; clone size: NA
CDR3 DNA: TGTGCCAGCAGTTCCCCTGGTTCCCCTAACTTC; CDR3 protein: CASSSPGSPNF; V gene: TRBV12-3/TRBV12-4; J gene: TRBJ1-2; D gene: NA; clone size: NA
CDR3 DNA: TGTGCCAGCAGCGACGGACTAGCGGGGGGGCGTGCCGGGGAGCTGTTTTTT; CDR3 protein: CASSDGLAGGRAGELFF; V gene: TRBV7-7; J gene: TRBJ2-2; D gene: TRBD2; clone size: NA